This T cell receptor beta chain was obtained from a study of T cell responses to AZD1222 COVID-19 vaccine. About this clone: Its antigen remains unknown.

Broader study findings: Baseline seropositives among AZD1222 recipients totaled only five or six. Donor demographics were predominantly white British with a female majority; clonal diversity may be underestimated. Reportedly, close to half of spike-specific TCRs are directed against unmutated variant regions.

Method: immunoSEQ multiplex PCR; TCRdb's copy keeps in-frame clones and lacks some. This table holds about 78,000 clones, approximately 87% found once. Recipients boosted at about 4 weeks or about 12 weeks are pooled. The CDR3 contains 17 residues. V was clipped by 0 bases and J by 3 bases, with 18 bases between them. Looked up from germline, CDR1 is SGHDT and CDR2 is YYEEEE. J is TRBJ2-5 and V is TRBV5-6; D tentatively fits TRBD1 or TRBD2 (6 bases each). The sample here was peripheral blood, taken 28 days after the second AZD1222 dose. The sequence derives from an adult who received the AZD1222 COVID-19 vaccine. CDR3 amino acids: CASSLANGGSGEETQYF. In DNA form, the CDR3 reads TGTGCCAGCAGCTTGGCCAACGGGGGCTCGGGAGAAGAGACCCAGTACTTC.